Given below is one T cell receptor (beta chain) in context. Its target is not known. Each sorted subset replicate got 200 ng genomic DNA, approximately 27,000 genomes. Sequencing was performed with immunoSEQ multiplex PCR; in TCRdb, only in-frame clones are kept and a portion is missing. The sample gives hundreds of thousands of clones, around 74% of which show up once; about 1.8% is in the top ten. The CDR3 loop spans 15 amino acids. Looked up from germline, CDR1 is LNHDA and CDR2 is SQIVND (reference sequence). V shed 7 bases, J shed 0 bases, and the junction held 6 bases outside the gene matches. This sample stems from a study of shared clonotypes between healthy human individuals. Study-wide results and caveats: For naive CD4 cells, 5% to 6.5% of clonotypes were shared across a handful of donors.

Researchers partitioned CD4+ cells into CD45RA+ naive and CD45RA-negative memory subsets. The receptor comes from a woman aged 25 to 39 in good health. Sequenced input: memory CD4+ T cells sorted from blood. The subset was: CD45RA-negative fraction. This chain joins TRBV19 and TRBJ1-5, with 7 bases identical to TRBD1. CDR3 residues: CASTRDSYSNQPQHF. The DNA of the CDR3 is TGTGCCAGTACCCGGGACAGCTATAGCAATCAGCCCCAGCATTTT.